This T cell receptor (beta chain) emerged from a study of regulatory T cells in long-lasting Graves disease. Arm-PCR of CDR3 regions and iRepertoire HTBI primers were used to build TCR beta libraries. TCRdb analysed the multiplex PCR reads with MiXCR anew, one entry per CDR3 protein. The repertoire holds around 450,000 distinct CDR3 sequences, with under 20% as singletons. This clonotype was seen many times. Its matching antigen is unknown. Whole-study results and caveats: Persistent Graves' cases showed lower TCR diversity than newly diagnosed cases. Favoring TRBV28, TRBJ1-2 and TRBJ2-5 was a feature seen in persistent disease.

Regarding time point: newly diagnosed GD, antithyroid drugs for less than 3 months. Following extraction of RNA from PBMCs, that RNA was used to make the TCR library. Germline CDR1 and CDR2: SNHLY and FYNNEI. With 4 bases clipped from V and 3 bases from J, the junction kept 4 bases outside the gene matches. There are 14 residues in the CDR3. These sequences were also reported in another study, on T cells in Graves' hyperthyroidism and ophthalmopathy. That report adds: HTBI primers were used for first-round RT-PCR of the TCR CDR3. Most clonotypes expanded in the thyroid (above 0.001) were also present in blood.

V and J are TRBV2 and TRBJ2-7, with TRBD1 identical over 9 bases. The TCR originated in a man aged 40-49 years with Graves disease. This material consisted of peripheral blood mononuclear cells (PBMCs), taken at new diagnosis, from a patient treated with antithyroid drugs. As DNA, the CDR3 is TGTGCCAGCAGTGGATCGACAGGGGGCTACGAGCAGTACTTC. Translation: CASSGSTGGYEQYF.